The 32 T cell receptor beta chains below all came from one sample that was sequenced in a study of tumor-infiltrating lymphocytes in primary liver carcinoma. From approximately 550 ng of total RNA, TCR beta-specific cDNA was reverse-transcribed using a constant-region primer. Sequencing libraries for TCR beta derived from three nested multiplex PCR rounds that used slightly modified ARM-PCR. PCR rounds one and two used TRBV1-TRBV30 forward primers with a C-beta reverse primer for roughly 10 cycles each. TCRdb redid the calling of the multiplex PCR reads with MiXCR, one entry per CDR3 protein. The data hold under 200,000 distinct CDR3 sequences, with just under 85% observed a single time. Co-extracting RNA and DNA was done with 20-30 mg of unsorted bulk tissue as input. The specimen was tumor tissue from primary liver carcinoma. The receptors were gathered from a man aged 35-49 years with primary liver carcinoma and hepatitis B virus infection.

The V gene is TRBV6-1, the J gene TRBJ1-1; D remains ambiguous. The CDR3 consists of 13 residues. V was cut by 6 bases and J by 3 bases, with 11 bases left in between. Per germline, CDR1 MNHNS and CDR2 SASEGT. The CDR3 is CASRMVWDTEAFF. The CDR3 DNA follows: TGTGCCAGCAGAATGGTCTGGGACACTGAAGCTTTCTTT.

For this clonotype: One junction end disagrees with the germline gene, perhaps due to a read error. V gene TRBV5-1 combines with J gene TRBJ2-1, with TRBD2 matching over 9 bases. The CDR3 consists of 15 residues. Germline V gene sequence: CDR1 SGHRS, CDR2 YFSETQ. In DNA form, the CDR3 reads TGCGCCATCAGCTCGGAGGGTAGCGGGAGTCATGAGCAGTTCTTC. This codes for CAISSEGSGSHEQFF.

Notes on this clonotype: Lacking the conserved final phenylalanine or tryptophan, this CDR3 likely reflects a read error. J is TRBJ2-4 and V is TRBV11-1; 8 nucleotides match TRBD2. J gave up 3 bases and V 4 bases, and 11 bases lay outside the gene matches. Germline CDR1 is SGHAT and CDR2 is FQDESV (reference sequence). The length of the CDR3 is 17 residues. The CDR3 is CASSYPGTSGIKNIQYL. The CDR3 nucleotides are TGTGCCAGCAGCTATCCCGGGACTAGTGGGATCAAAAACATTCAGTACTTG.

As to this clonotype: The junction departs from the called germline gene at one end, perhaps through a read error. The chain recombines TRBV29-1 with TRBJ2-5; D perhaps matches TRBD1 (5 bases). In germline, CDR1 is SQVTM, CDR2 ANQGSEA. CDR3 length: 14 residues. The CDR3 DNA reads as TGCAGCGTTGAAGATATCGGACATGGAGAGACCCACTACTTC. Protein sequence: CSVEDIGHGETHYF.

This clonotype appeared many times. V and J are TRBV28 and TRBJ2-6; D is unclear. Trimming left V 8 bases short and J 2 bases short, with 7 bases between. This CDR3 comprises 13 residues. CDR1 and CDR2 (germline): MDHEN, SYDVKM. In nucleotides, the CDR3 is TGTGCCAGCGGTAGCCCTGGGGCCAACGTCCTGACTTTC. Amino acid sequence: CASGSPGANVLTF.

Comment on this clonotype: With a much larger clone just one base away, this may be a read error. The chain employs TRBV7-9 and TRBJ2-7; TRBD2 aligns across 8 bases. Germline CDR1 and CDR2: SEHNR and FQNEAQ (reference sequence). The CDR3 is 16 residues long. The CDR3 loop reads CASRLASTSGTYEQYF. CDR3 coding DNA: TGTGCCAGCAGATTAGCTTCCACTAGCGGAACTTACGAGCAGTACTTC.

The CDR3 DNA reads as TGTGCCAGCTCACCTCCTGTAGCCAAAAACATTCAGTACTTC. Residues: CASSPPVAKNIQYF. V is TRBV18 and J is TRBJ2-4; D unresolved. V dropped 3 bases and J dropped 0 bases, with 6 bases sitting between them. The CDR3 is made up of 14 amino acids. The germline gives CDR1 KGHSH, CDR2 LQKENI.

As concerns this clonotype: The junction departs from the called germline gene at one end, perhaps through a read error. This chain's CDR3 is CTSSQDLGVGDTQYF. As DNA, the CDR3 is TGCACCAGCAGCCAAGATCTGGGAGTGGGAGATACGCAGTATTTT. The rearrangement links TRBV4-3 to TRBJ2-3; possible D gene TRBD2, 5 bases. The length of the CDR3 is 15 residues. Looked up from germline, CDR1 is LGHNA and CDR2 is YSLEER.

Regarding this clonotype: A read error may account for a junction end that differs from germline. The J gene is TRBJ2-2, the V gene TRBV4-2; 8 bases agree with TRBD1. This CDR3 is built from 16 residues. The V gene's germline CDR1 is LGHNA and CDR2 YNFKEQ. In DNA form, the CDR3 reads TGTGCCAGCAACCCAGTAACAGGGGGTAATACCGAGGAGCTGTTTTTT. Translation: CASNPVTGGNTEELFF.

Notes on this clonotype: The junction departs from the called germline gene at one end, perhaps through a read error. The chain combines TRBV29-1 with TRBJ2-1, with 11 bases aligning to TRBD2. Germline CDR1 and CDR2: SQVTM and ANQGSEA. This CDR3 contains 16 residues. The CDR3 nucleotides are TGCAGCGTTGGACTAGCGGGATTGAGCTCCTACAATGAGCAGTTATTC. Translated, it gives CSVGLAGLSSYNEQLF.

A word on this clonotype: Germline and junction disagree at one end, which may indicate a read error. V usage is TRBV12-3 or TRBV12-4 and J usage is TRBJ1-6; D is possibly TRBD1 (5 bases). The length of the CDR3 is 13 residues. The CDR3, as DNA: TGCGCCAGCTCATTGGGGGGGAATTCATTCCTCCACTTT. It specifies CASSLGGNSFLHF.

Points on this clonotype: At one end, the junction sequence differs from germline, possibly due to a read error. The rearrangement uses TRBV11-1 and TRBJ2-7, with 7 bases aligning to TRBD1. Germline V gene sequence: CDR1 SGHAT, CDR2 FQDESV (reference sequence). The CDR3 is 13 amino acids. The DNA of the CDR3 is TGTGCCAGCAACTTAAGACAGGGCTTCGAGCAGTACTTC. It codes for CASNLRQGFEQYF.

For this clonotype: Here the CDR3 omits its conserved ending phenylalanine or tryptophan, so a read error is the likely source. The chain couples TRBV14 to TRBJ2-5; the D gene is possibly TRBD2 (6 bases). CDR3 size: 16 residues. CDR1 SGHDN and CDR2 FVKESK come from the germline V gene. The CDR3 DNA reads as TGTGCCAGCAGCCAAGACGGAGGGTGGGACCAAGAGAGCCAGTACTTA. Amino acid sequence: CASSQDGGWDQESQYL.

CDR3 coding DNA: TGCTGCTCCCTGACTAGCGACCACAAGCAGTACTTC. Its translation is CCSLTSDHKQYF. V gene TRBV29-1 combines with J gene TRBJ2-7; TRBD2 aligns across 8 bases. The CDR3 is made up of 12 amino acids. The germline V gene encodes CDR1 SQVTM and CDR2 ANQGSEA.

In regard to this clonotype: One end of the junction fails to match germline, which may point to a read error. The J gene is TRBJ1-4, the V gene TRBV6-1, with D possibly being TRBD1 (5 bases). This CDR3 contains 20 residues. The V gene's germline CDR1 is MNHNS and CDR2 SASEGT. CDR3: CTSSAFLFGAALTANEKLFF. DNA for the CDR3: TGTACCAGCAGTGCGTTTCTTTTCGGGGCAGCACTTACAGCTAATGAAAAACTGTTTTTT.

In this sample, this clonotype turned up once. The CDR3 carries no conserved terminal phenylalanine or tryptophan, so it likely arises from a read error. This rearrangement joins TRBV6-2 or TRBV6-3 to TRBJ2-7; 7 bases align to TRBD1. This CDR3 has 17 amino acids. CDR1 is MNHEY, CDR2 SVGEGT, per germline. Trimming removed 6 bases from V and 3 bases from J; junction bases left unmatched: 17. This CDR3 is CASRYWGAGTEDYEQYL. CDR3 DNA sequence: TGTGCCAGCAGATATTGGGGAGCCGGGACAGAGGACTACGAGCAGTACCTC.

A word on this clonotype: At one end, the junction sequence differs from germline, possibly due to a read error. The rearrangement links TRBV29-1 to TRBJ2-7, with D perhaps being TRBD1 or TRBD2 (6 bases each). Germline CDR1 reads SQVTM; CDR2 reads ANQGSEA. The CDR3 covers 14 residues. In DNA, the CDR3 is TGCAGCGTTGACCCTTGGGGGGCCAACTACGAGCAATACTTC. Protein product: CSVDPWGANYEQYF.

This clonotype was counted a few times. Mismatch with germline at one junction end may stem from a read error. V and J are TRBV5-1 and TRBJ1-1; D ambiguous. The germline V gene encodes CDR1 SGHRS and CDR2 YFSETQ. CDR3 length equals 14 residues. For the CDR3, the DNA is TGCGCCAGCAGATTGGACGGGATGAACACTGAAGCTTTCTTT. Translated, it gives CASRLDGMNTEAFF.

This clonotype was counted a single time. This rearrangement joins TRBV6-2 or TRBV6-3 to TRBJ2-3; 8 bases map to TRBD2. Trimming cost V 9 bases and J 12 bases; bases outside gene matches: 14. Per the germline V gene, CDR1 is MNHEY and CDR2 is SVGEGT. This CDR3 has 13 residues. The CDR3: CASPAGTRTPQYF. The CDR3 nucleotides read TGTGCCAGTCCCGCTGGGACTAGAACCCCCCAGTATTTT.

The CDR3 spells CAISSLTSPGNFLDTQYF. The CDR3, as DNA: TGTGCCATCAGTTCCTTGACTAGCCCGGGCAACTTTTTAGATACGCAGTATTTT. The chain has TRBV5-6 and TRBJ2-3, with 7 bases matching TRBD2. This CDR3 has 18 residues. CDR1 is SGHDT and CDR2 is YYEEEE in the germline V gene. V shed 9 bases and J 5 bases; nucleotides not matched to a gene: 24.

With respect to this clonotype: The junction departs from the called germline gene at one end, perhaps through a read error. This chain uses TRBV7-9 with TRBJ2-1, with D tentatively TRBD1 or TRBD2 (5 bases each). There are 15 residues in the CDR3. Germline lookup yields CDR1 SEHNR and CDR2 FQNEAQ (reference sequence). CDR3 DNA sequence: TGTGCCAGCAGTGACAGTTTATCGGGAAACAATGAGCAGTGGTTC. This sequence encodes CASSDSLSGNNEQWF.

V and J are TRBV5-5 and TRBJ2-7; possible D gene TRBD2, 6 bases. Germline assignment: CDR1 SGHKS and CDR2 YYEKEE (reference sequence). The CDR3 runs 15 residues. The CDR3 DNA sequence: TGTGTCATCAGCTTAGGCGGGACCACTCGCTACGAGCAGTACTTC. The encoded protein is CVISLGGTTRYEQYF.

V and J are TRBV29-1 and TRBJ2-5, with 11 bases aligning to TRBD1. Germline V gene sequence: CDR1 SQVTM, CDR2 ANQGSEA. The CDR3 totals 15 residues. The CDR3 sequence is CIIAGRTGGWETQYF. The CDR3, as DNA: TGCATCATTGCAGGCAGGACAGGGGGCTGGGAGACCCAGTACTTC.

V gene TRBV6-2 or TRBV6-3 combines with J gene TRBJ2-7; the D is unclear. CDR1 MNHEY and CDR2 SVGEGT come from the germline V gene. This CDR3 is built from 13 residues. CDR3 amino acids: CASSYEVLYEHYV. CDR3 bases: TGTGCCAGCAGTTACGAGGTTCTCTATGAGCACTACGTC.

For this clonotype: A much bigger clone sits one base away, suggesting this may be a read error. The chain combines TRBV5-1 with TRBJ2-2; no firm D call. The CDR3 totals 11 residues. The germline gives CDR1 SGHRS, CDR2 YFSETQ. The CDR3 DNA sequence: TGCGCCAGCAAGAAGTACGAGGAGCTGATTTTT. Translation gives CASKKYEELIF.

Regarding this clonotype: One end of the junction varies from germline; a read error may be responsible. This chain connects TRBV29-1 to TRBJ1-5; D remains ambiguous. Germline V gives CDR1 SQVTM, CDR2 ANQGSEA. This CDR3 contains 13 residues. The CDR3 is CSVVGPINQPQHF. For the CDR3, the DNA is TGTAGTGTCGTCGGACCGATCAATCAGCCCCAGCATTTT. The whole variable domain, filled in from reference TRBV29-1 and TRBJ1-5, reads SAVISQKPSRDICQRGTSLTIQCQVDSQVTMMFWYRQQPGQSLTLIATANQGSEATYESGFVIDKFPISRPNLTFSTLTVSNMSPEDSSIYLCSVVGPINQPQHFGDGTRLSIL.

Turning to this clonotype: Mismatch with germline at one junction end may stem from a read error. The CDR3 DNA reads as TGTGCCACTAGTATCTGGGGACATGGGACCGGAGAGCTGTTTTTT. As protein: CATSIWGHGTGELFF. The V gene is TRBV19, the J gene TRBJ2-2, with TRBD1 as a possible D gene (6 bases). The CDR3 sequence is 15 residues long. Germline values: CDR1 LNHDA, CDR2 SQIVND (reference sequence). Full variable domain (missing parts from reference TRBV19 and TRBJ2-2): DGGITQSPKYLFRKEGQNVTLSCEQNLNHDAMYWYRQDPGQGLRLIYYSQIVNDFQKGDIAEGYSVSREKKESFPLTVTSAQKNPTAFYLCATSIWGHGTGELFFGEGSRLTVL.

About this clonotype: One end of the junction does not line up with germline, which may come from a read error. The CDR3 DNA reads as TGCGCCAGCAGCTTGAATGGCCACTCTAGCACAGATATGCAGTTTTTT. Translated: CASSLNGHSSTDMQFF. J is TRBJ2-3 and V is TRBV5-1, with D maybe TRBD2 (5 bases). The CDR3 is 16 residues long. The germline V gene has CDR1 SGHRS and CDR2 YFSETQ.

This clonotype has only one observation. The CDR3 end shows no conserved phenylalanine or tryptophan, and so a read error is likely. The chain carries TRBV11-2 and TRBJ2-5, with D uncertain. Germline V CDR1 and CDR2: SGHAT, FQNNGV. The CDR3 is made up of 12 amino acids. CDR3 loop: CVSSLEGVAQYL. In nucleotides, the CDR3 is TGTGTCAGCAGTCTAGAAGGTGTGGCCCAGTACTTA.

Comments on this clonotype: One end of the junction does not line up with germline, which may come from a read error. This chain uses TRBV11-1 with TRBJ2-4; 13 bases match TRBD2. Germline V gene sequence: CDR1 SGHAT, CDR2 FQDESV (reference sequence). The CDR3 covers 17 residues. CDR3 protein: CTNSFPGTSGTKNILHF. CDR3 bases: TGTACCAACAGCTTTCCCGGGACTAGCGGGACCAAAAACATTCTGCACTTC.

Turning to this clonotype: A much more abundant neighbour one base away suggests this may be a read error. The rearrangement links TRBV7-9 to TRBJ2-5; unclear D gene. This CDR3 contains 12 residues. From germline, CDR1 is SEHNR and CDR2 FQNEAQ (reference sequence). CDR3: CASSLDGEIQYF. In DNA form, the CDR3 reads TGTGCCAGCAGCTTAGACGGAGAGATCCAGTACTTC.

On this clonotype itself: The junction differs from germline at one of its ends, possibly a read error. V and J are TRBV4-2 and TRBJ2-1; 8 nucleotides line up with TRBD2. Looked up from germline, CDR1 is LGHNA and CDR2 is YNFKEQ. The CDR3 consists of 15 residues. The CDR3 nucleotides are TGTGCCAGCAGCCTTCTAGCGGGTAGCCACAATGAGCAGCTCTTC. It is translated as CASSLLAGSHNEQLF.